This T cell receptor beta chain came from a study of blood T cell repertoires in COVID-19. About the research overall: Samples taken during acute and convalescent COVID-19 were collected in the United States, Italy and Spain. PBMCs, B-cell-depleted T cells, or T cells provided the cDNA or gDNA that made up the material.

Per the original methods: Estimation of nucleated cell counts relied on the amplification of reference gene primers. The method was immunoSEQ multiplex PCR; TCRdb's version includes in-frame clones alone and lacks a portion of them. Clonal size and the V and J genes are those of that table, whereas D and trimming came from the DNA. In the table there are over 75,000 clones, over 75% of which are singletons. The CDR3 totals 12 residues. V lost 7 bases and J 4 bases, leaving 10 bases between the germline ends. Germline loops: CDR1 SNHLY, CDR2 FYNNEI. The receptor was isolated from an elderly woman with acute or convalescent COVID-19. The chain combines TRBV2 with TRBJ1-1, with D possibly being TRBD1 (5 bases). The sequencing sample was made of peripheral blood. The CDR3 here is CASIGGGTEAFF. The CDR3 nucleotides read TGTGCCAGCATCGGGGGTGGCACTGAAGCTTTCTTT. Full variable domain (missing parts from reference TRBV2 and TRBJ1-1): EPEVTQTPSHQVTQMGQEVILRCVPISNHLYFYWYRQILGQKVEFLVSFYNNEISEKSEIFDDQFSVERPDGSNFTLKIRSTKLEDSAMYFCASIGGGTEAFFGQGTRLTVV.